What follows are 20 T cell receptor beta chains derived from one specimen sequenced in a study of blood T cell repertoires in COVID-19. Data came from immunoSEQ multiplex PCR; TCRdb stores just in-frame clones and leaves some out. Counted here are roughly 250,000 clones, approximately 90% occurring once; the ten biggest clones make up approximately 2%. The sample comprised peripheral blood. These receptors originate from a middle-aged woman who had recovered from COVID-19.

This chain joins TRBV5-4 and TRBJ2-2; weak D call: TRBD2 (6 bases). This CDR3 contains 16 residues. CDR1 and CDR2 (germline): SGHNT, YYREEE (reference sequence). The V and J ends lost 0 bases and 5 bases respectively, with 14 bases between them. The CDR3 sequence is CASSLAGLAPTGELFF. In DNA form, the CDR3 reads TGTGCCAGCAGCTTGGCCGGGCTAGCGCCTACCGGGGAGCTGTTTTTT.

The J gene is TRBJ2-7, the V gene TRBV7-2, with 7 bases aligning to TRBD2. Germline-derived CDR1 and CDR2 are SGHTA and FQGNSA. The CDR3 consists of 16 residues. The V and J ends lost 5 bases and 5 bases, in that order; junction bases with no gene match: 15. The CDR3 bases are TGTGCCAGCAGCACCAAAGGGGCGGGAGCTGGGAACGAGCAGTACTTC. Its protein is CASSTKGAGAGNEQYF. Full variable domain (missing parts from reference TRBV7-2 and TRBJ2-7): GAGVSQSPSNKVTEKGKDVELRCDPISGHTALYWYRQSLGQGLEFLIYFQGNSAPDKSGLPSDRFSAERTGGSVSTLTIQRTQQEDSAVYLCASSTKGAGAGNEQYFGPGTRLTVT.

The chain employs TRBV2 and TRBJ2-7, with 9 bases aligning to TRBD1. V gave up 8 bases and J gave up 5 bases; unmatched junction bases: 1. This CDR3 is 11 amino acids long. Germline V gives CDR1 SNHLY, CDR2 FYNNEI. This CDR3 reads CASRTGDEQYF. The CDR3 DNA follows: TGTGCCAGCCGGACAGGGGACGAGCAGTACTTC.

CDR3 sequence: CASSLLGTYNEQFF. The CDR3 DNA sequence: TGTGCCAGCAGCTTACTCGGTACTTACAATGAGCAGTTCTTC. The chain joins TRBV7-6 to TRBJ2-1, with D unresolved. V was cut by 2 bases and J by 4 bases, with 9 bases left in between. Germline-derived CDR1 and CDR2 are SGHVS and FNYEAQ. This CDR3 contains 14 residues.

This chain uses TRBV30 with TRBJ1-5; D may be TRBD1 (6 bases). In germline, CDR1 is GTSNPN, CDR2 SVGIG (reference sequence). V lost 3 bases and J lost 7, with 16 bases in between. The CDR3 covers 14 residues. CDR3 sequence reads: CAWSLGGIGQPQHF. CDR3 DNA sequence: TGTGCCTGGAGCCTAGGGGGTATCGGGCAGCCCCAGCATTTT.

This chain links TRBV6-1 with TRBJ1-6, with 9 bases identical to TRBD1. The length of the CDR3 is 17 residues. CDR1 and CDR2 from the germline V gene are MNHNS and SASEGT. V gave up 4 bases and J gave up 4 bases; unmatched junction bases: 8. CDR3 region: CASSVTGTGLYNSPLHF. Written as DNA, the CDR3 is TGTGCCAGCAGTGTTACCGGGACAGGGCTTTATAATTCACCCCTCCACTTT.

The chain has TRBV5-4 and TRBJ2-1; D is possibly TRBD1 (7 bases). The germline V gene encodes CDR1 SGHNT and CDR2 YYREEE (reference sequence). V shed 7 bases and J shed 9 bases, with 17 bases lying between them. The CDR3 consists of 13 residues. The DNA of the CDR3 is TGTGCCAGCGGGCAGGGGGAGGATTTTGAGCAGTTCTTC. The encoded protein is CASGQGEDFEQFF.

V usage is TRBV4-3 and J usage is TRBJ2-3, with 8 bases fitting TRBD1. After removal of 3 bases from V and 8 bases from J, the junction contained 10 bases not matched to a gene. Germline CDR1 reads LGHNA; CDR2 reads YSLEER. CDR3 size: 15 residues. CDR3 bases: TGCGCCAGCAGCCAGGAGACAGGGGATGGTGGTACGCAGTATTTT. This gives the protein CASSQETGDGGTQYF.

The chain joins TRBV19 to TRBJ2-2; 8 bases line up with TRBD1. The J segment lost 5 bases and the V segment lost 3 bases, leaving 8 bases of the junction unmatched. The CDR3 is 16 residues long. From germline, CDR1 is LNHDA and CDR2 SQIVND (reference sequence). The CDR3 sequence is CASSMWTGRSTGELFF. The CDR3 coding sequence is TGTGCCAGTAGTATGTGGACAGGGAGGTCGACCGGGGAGCTGTTTTTT.

This sequence joins TRBV5-4 and TRBJ2-7, with 8 bases identical to TRBD1. V lost 0 bases, J lost 2 bases, and 7 bases stayed unmatched. Germline V lookup: CDR1 SGHNT, CDR2 YYREEE (reference sequence). CDR3 length: 16 amino acids. The CDR3 is CASSLVTGGAAYEQYF. The CDR3 nucleotides read TGTGCCAGCAGCTTGGTTACAGGGGGTGCCGCCTACGAGCAGTACTTC.

The chain carries TRBV2 and TRBJ2-1; tentatively, D is TRBD1 (6 bases). V lost 5 bases and J lost 9, with 20 bases in between. CDR3 size: 15 residues. The germline gives CDR1 SNHLY, CDR2 FYNNEI. In nucleotides, the CDR3 is TGTGCCAGCAGTATAAGTCGACAGGTCGGGACTGAGCAGTTCTTC. Its protein is CASSISRQVGTEQFF.

The CDR3 region is CSATPTGGYTF. The CDR3 DNA follows: TGCAGTGCTACCCCGACAGGCGGCTACACCTTC. The chain employs TRBV20-1 and TRBJ1-2, with D possibly TRBD1 on 6 matching bases. The CDR3 has 11 amino acids. Germline CDR1 and CDR2: DFQATT and SNEGSKA (reference sequence). V was clipped by 4 bases and J by 8 bases, with 11 bases between them.

The rearrangement uses TRBV3-1 (or the pseudogene TRBV3-2) and TRBJ2-2; 7 positions match TRBD1. V shed 1 base and J 1 base; nucleotides not matched to a gene: 0. Germline V CDR1 and CDR2: LGHDT, YNNKEL (reference sequence). The CDR3 covers 15 residues. This CDR3 reads CASSQGTGNTGELFF. For the CDR3, the DNA is TGTGCCAGCAGCCAAGGGACAGGGAACACCGGGGAGCTGTTTTTT.

This chain joins TRBV7-9 and TRBJ2-6; D is possibly TRBD1 (6 bases). The CDR3 runs 15 residues. The ends were cut back, 5 bases at V and 2 bases at J, with 10 bases in the middle. Germline V gives CDR1 SEHNR, CDR2 FQNEAQ (reference sequence). The CDR3 region is CASSLTGTGANVLTF. The CDR3 region has the DNA TGTGCCAGCAGCCTCACAGGGACTGGGGCCAACGTCCTGACTTTC.

The rearrangement joins TRBV18 to TRBJ1-4; 7 nucleotides align to TRBD1. CDR1 and CDR2 from the germline V gene are KGHSH and LQKENI. The CDR3 totals 16 residues. V lost 6 bases, J lost 0 bases, and 7 bases stayed unmatched. The CDR3: CASSSGTAATNEKLFF. The DNA for the CDR3 is TGTGCCAGCTCGTCCGGGACAGCTGCAACTAATGAAAAACTGTTTTTT.

Of note for this clone: This same CDR3 is encoded by further DNA sequences in the sample. V and J are TRBV5-1 and TRBJ1-2; weak D call: TRBD1 (5 bases). Germline V lookup: CDR1 SGHRS, CDR2 YFSETQ. Trimming took off 0 bases at V and 5 bases at J, with 14 bases between the two ends. This CDR3 is 15 amino acids long. CDR3 in amino acids: CASSLGQGAEYGYTF. The DNA of the CDR3 is TGCGCCAGCAGCTTGGGCCAAGGGGCAGAATATGGCTACACCTTC.

The chain is built from TRBV7-8 and TRBJ2-3; 9 nucleotides agree with TRBD1. This CDR3 is built from 15 residues. V shed 7 bases, J shed 2 bases, and the junction held 7 bases outside the gene matches. Germline lookup yields CDR1 SGHVS and CDR2 FQNEAQ. The DNA for the CDR3 is TGTGCCAGCACCCTCTGGACAGGGGACACAGATACGCAGTATTTT. This translates into CASTLWTGDTDTQYF.

The rearrangement joins TRBV7-9 to TRBJ1-2; no clear D gene. This CDR3 spans 13 amino acids. Germline CDR1 and CDR2: SEHNR and FQNEAQ (reference sequence). Trimming stripped 1 base from V and 3 bases from J, with 6 bases between. The CDR3 is CASSLVSYYGYTF. The DNA for the CDR3 is TGTGCCAGCAGCTTAGTATCGTACTATGGCTACACCTTC.

The chain joins TRBV11-2 to TRBJ1-6; D remains ambiguous. CDR1 SGHAT and CDR2 FQNNGV come from the germline V gene. The CDR3 consists of 13 residues. V was shortened by 0 bases and J by 9 bases, with 6 bases between the two germline ends. CDR3 in DNA: TGTGCCAGCAGCTTAGATCACAGTTCACCCCTCCACTTT. Its protein is CASSLDHSSPLHF.

This chain connects TRBV2 to TRBJ1-5; D perhaps matches TRBD1 (5 bases). The CDR3 has 13 amino acids. CDR1 and CDR2 from the germline V gene are SNHLY and FYNNEI. The V end lost 4 bases, the J end lost 4 bases, and 8 bases lay between the germline ends. CDR3 loop: CASSGDSNQPQHF. CDR3 nucleotides: TGTGCCAGCAGTGGTGACAGTAATCAGCCCCAGCATTTT.